The 9 T cell receptor beta chains in this list originate from one sample, sequenced in a study of blood T cells in healthy people across ages. A second PCR, run for roughly 7 to 12 cycles, used a sample-barcoded 5' primer plus a J-beta primer mix. TCRdb itself ran the 5' RACE reads through MiXCR, one entry per CDR3 protein. In the table there are fewer than 2,000,000 distinct CDR3 sequences, about 32% of which are singletons. The specimen was blood. The receptors were gathered from a woman in her 30s in good health.

V and J are TRBV9 and TRBJ2-3; D possibly uses TRBD1 or TRBD2 (6 bases each). V lost 3 bases, J lost 2 bases, and 16 bases lay in between. From germline, CDR1 is SGDLS and CDR2 YYNGEE. There are 16 residues in the CDR3. The CDR3 region has the DNA TGTGCCAGCAGCGGGAGGGGGATGTCCCTCACAGATACGCAGTATTTT. It yields the protein CASSGRGMSLTDTQYF.

This sequence joins TRBV20-1 and TRBJ1-1; D unresolved. Germline CDR1 DFQATT, CDR2 SNEGSKA (reference sequence). V was cut by 4 bases and J by 0 bases, with 9 bases left in between. The CDR3 sequence is 13 residues long. This CDR3 reads CSAIWSMNTEAFF. CDR3 coding DNA: TGCAGTGCTATTTGGTCTATGAACACTGAAGCTTTCTTT.

The CDR3 protein is CSEKTGSGDTEAFF. The CDR3 bases are TGCAGTGAAAAGACGGGCTCCGGGGACACTGAAGCTTTCTTT. J is TRBJ1-1 and V is TRBV20-1; D is unclear. Trimming cost V 7 bases and J 3 bases, with 18 bases left between them. The CDR3 spans 14 residues. Germline-derived CDR1 and CDR2 are DFQATT and SNEGSKA (reference sequence).

The chain carries TRBV29-1 and TRBJ1-2; TRBD1 matches at 8 bases. Germline CDR1 is SQVTM and CDR2 is ANQGSEA. The CDR3 sequence is 14 residues long. After removal of 4 bases from V and 4 bases from J, the junction contained 8 bases not matched to a gene. The CDR3 region has the DNA TGCAGCGTTGTTCCAGGACAGGGACCCTATGGCTACACCTTC. Translated: CSVVPGQGPYGYTF.

This clonotype came up a few times. The rearrangement joins TRBV5-1 to TRBJ2-5; the D gene is possibly TRBD1 (5 bases). V was clipped by 0 bases and J by 3 bases, with 9 bases between them. The germline CDR1 and CDR2 sequences are SGHRS and YFSETQ. The CDR3 consists of 14 residues. Here the CDR3 reads CASSLGQKKETQYF. The DNA of the CDR3 is TGCGCCAGCAGCTTGGGACAGAAGAAAGAGACCCAGTACTTC.

This clonotype was found a few times. The chain's CDR3 is CASNPAGGLDEQFF. The CDR3 region has the DNA TGTGCCAGCAACCCGGCAGGGGGCCTCGATGAGCAGTTCTTC. The chain recombines TRBV6-2 or TRBV6-3 with TRBJ2-1; 8 bases map to TRBD1. The CDR3 is 14 amino acids. With 7 bases clipped from V and 8 bases from J, the junction kept 10 bases outside the gene matches. Germline CDR1 is MNHEY and CDR2 is SVGEGT.

This clonotype occurred many times. The chain uses TRBV6-5 and TRBJ2-7; D may be TRBD2 (6 bases). V lost 2 bases and J 1 base, leaving 12 bases between the germline ends. Per the germline V gene, CDR1 is MNHEY and CDR2 is SVGAGI. CDR3 length: 15 residues. The CDR3 here is CASSYRDGGSYEQYF. DNA of the CDR3: TGTGCCAGCAGTTACCGGGACGGGGGATCCTACGAGCAGTACTTC.

V and J are TRBV3-1 and TRBJ2-6; D is uncertain. This CDR3 is 13 amino acids long. In germline, CDR1 is LGHDT, CDR2 YNNKEL (reference sequence). Trimming took 0 bases from V and 10 from J, leaving 7 bases between them. CDR3 nucleotides: TGTGCCAGCAGCCAAGATGTGGTAAACGTCCTGACTTTC. Its translation is CASSQDVVNVLTF.

This sequence joins TRBV3-1 and TRBJ2-2, with 12 nucleotides matching TRBD2. V lost 3 bases to trimming and J lost 2 bases; unmatched junction nucleotides: 4. The CDR3 is 17 amino acids. From germline, CDR1 is LGHDT and CDR2 YNNKEL (reference sequence). CDR3: CASSHWGLAGNTGELFF. DNA of the CDR3: TGTGCCAGCAGCCACTGGGGACTAGCGGGCAACACCGGGGAGCTGTTTTTT.